The clone carrying this T cell receptor beta chain has a count of ten or more. This entry is derived from a study of T-cell reconstitution after alpha-beta-depleted transplantation in children. Unique molecular identifiers were incorporated during preparation of the TCRbeta library. MiXCR, applied by TCRdb to the PCR reads, yields one record per CDR3 protein. Here the sample spans 400,000 to 550,000 distinct CDR3 sequences, 10% being singletons. CDR1 and CDR2 from the germline V gene are GTSNPN and SVGIG (reference sequence). With V trimmed by 0 bases and J by 6 bases, 17 bases remained unmatched. The CDR3 is made up of 19 amino acids.

Sequences were derived from PBMCs, sampled before TCRalphabeta/CD19-depleted stem cell transplant. This receptor was obtained from a child younger than 10 with inherited bone marrow failure, due to receive a stem cell transplant. The rearrangement links TRBV30 to TRBJ2-1, with 10 bases fitting TRBD2. The CDR3 nucleotides are TGTGCCTGGAGTGTAGACGGTGTAATCCTAGCGGGGGACATCAATGAGCAGTTCTTC. Protein: CAWSVDGVILAGDINEQFF.